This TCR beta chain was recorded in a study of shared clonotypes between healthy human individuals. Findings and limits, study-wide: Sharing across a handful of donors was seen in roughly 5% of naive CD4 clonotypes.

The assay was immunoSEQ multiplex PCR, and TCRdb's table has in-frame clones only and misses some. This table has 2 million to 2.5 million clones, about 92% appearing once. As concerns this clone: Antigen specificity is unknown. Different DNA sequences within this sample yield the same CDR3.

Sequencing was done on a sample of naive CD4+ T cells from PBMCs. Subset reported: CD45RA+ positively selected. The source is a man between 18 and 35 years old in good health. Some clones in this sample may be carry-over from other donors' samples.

The CDR3 coding sequence is TGTGCCAGCAGCTTAGCGGGTGCGAGCTCCTACAATGAGCAGTTCTTC. This encodes CASSLAGASSYNEQFF. The chain carries TRBV7-2 and TRBJ2-1; no reliable D call. Germline lookup yields CDR1 SGHTA and CDR2 FQGNSA. The CDR3 is made up of 16 amino acids. With 0 bases removed from V and 0 bases from J, the gap between germline ends came to 9 bases.